This entry describes one TCR beta chain. Antigen unknown. This CDR3 is 11 amino acids long. Germline V gene sequence: CDR1 SQVTM, CDR2 ANQGSEA. These data come from a study of CXCR3-negative and CXCR3-positive naive CD8 T cells. Study-wide background: Close to 135 million TRB reads were obtained in total, which works out to about 1.5 +/- 0.3 million per library. Regarding the study as a whole: TRB CDR3s were more hydrophobic in CXCR3-positive than in CXCR3-negative naive cells. TRBV-TRBJ usage was similar across naive CXCR3 subsets but distinct in memory cells. From TRB CDR3 properties, TCR strength was inferred; surface CD5 did not differ between naive subsets.

Researchers reported sorting every CD8+ T cell subset in triplicate, 300,000 to 350,000 cells per sort. UMI-labeled TRB cDNA libraries were prepared by 5' RACE. Reprocessing the 5' RACE reads, TCRdb reports a single entry for every CDR3 protein and omits DNA. Reported are under 150,000 distinct CDR3 sequences; the ten largest clones contain about 0.28%. This receptor was identified in a human donor in good health. Some clones in this sample may be carry-over from other donors' samples. Sample: naive CXCR3+ CD8+ T cells from blood. Noted subset: CD45RO-CCR7+CD27+CD95- naive CD8+ T cells expressing CXCR3 (TNR3+). The J gene is TRBJ2-5, the V gene TRBV29-1; TCRdb gives TRBD1 as the D gene, but with no DNA this cannot be confirmed. The CDR3 reads CSVEIPGTQYF.